These 10 T cell receptor beta chains originate from one sample sequenced in a study of blood T cell repertoires in COVID-19. Clones were sequenced by immunoSEQ multiplex PCR, and TCRdb holds only the in-frame ones, with some missing. The sample carries around 78,000 clones, more than 60% recorded once. The sample taken for sequencing was peripheral blood. These receptors all come from a human donor in a cohort sampled during active COVID-19.

This clone was observed a few times. V and J are TRBV5-1 and TRBJ2-7; D gene ambiguous. The CDR3 has 13 amino acids. V lost 5 bases and J 5 bases, leaving 14 bases between the germline ends. CDR1 and CDR2 (germline): SGHRS, YFSETQ. CDR3 amino acids: CASSTDVQDEQYF. The CDR3, as DNA: TGCGCCAGCAGTACAGACGTTCAGGACGAGCAGTACTTC.

This clone appeared a few times. The J gene is TRBJ1-1, the V gene TRBV5-1; weak D call: TRBD1 (6 bases). V dropped 0 bases and J dropped 6 bases, with 12 bases sitting between them. The CDR3 runs 14 residues. Per germline, CDR1 SGHRS and CDR2 YFSETQ. CDR3 sequence reads: CASSLAPAGAEAFF. The CDR3, as DNA: TGCGCCAGCAGCTTGGCCCCGGCAGGGGCTGAAGCTTTCTTT.

The chain recombines TRBV7-9 with TRBJ1-6; D ambiguous. Per the germline V gene, CDR1 is SEHNR and CDR2 is FQNEAQ (reference sequence). The CDR3 is 14 amino acids. The V end lost 2 bases, the J end lost 8 bases, and 10 bases lay between the germline ends. In nucleotides, the CDR3 is TGTGCCAGCAGCTTACTACCTCCGCATTCACCCCTCCACTTT. Protein: CASSLLPPHSPLHF. The full variable domain, in which reference TRBV7-9 and TRBJ1-6 provide the parts outside the CDR3, is DTGVSQNPRHKITKRGQNVTFRCDPISEHNRLYWYRQTLGQGPEFLTYFQNEAQLEKSRLLSDRFSAERPKGSFSTLEIQRTEQGDSAMYLCASSLLPPHSPLHFGNGTRLTVT.

V usage is TRBV2 and J usage is TRBJ1-5, with TRBD1 matching 9 bases. After removal of 4 bases from V and 4 bases from J, the junction contained 5 bases not matched to a gene. The CDR3 runs to 15 residues. CDR1 is SNHLY and CDR2 is FYNNEI in the germline V gene. The chain's CDR3 is CASSGDRVWNQPQHF. In nucleotides, the CDR3 is TGTGCCAGCAGTGGGGACAGGGTGTGGAATCAGCCCCAGCATTTT. The entire variable domain, with the rest obtained from reference TRBV2 and TRBJ1-5, is as follows: EPEVTQTPSHQVTQMGQEVILRCVPISNHLYFYWYRQILGQKVEFLVSFYNNEISEKSEIFDDQFSVERPDGSNFTLKIRSTKLEDSAMYFCASSGDRVWNQPQHFGDGTRLSIL.

The J gene is TRBJ1-5, the V gene TRBV5-6; TRBD1 agrees at 7 bases. Germline lookup yields CDR1 SGHDT and CDR2 YYEEEE. CDR3 size: 16 residues. With V trimmed by 1 base and J by 6 bases, 10 bases remained unmatched. CDR3 sequence (DNA): TGTGCCAGCAGCTTGTCAGGCAGGGGGAGGATTCAGCCCCAGCATTTT. Amino acids: CASSLSGRGRIQPQHF.

The V gene is TRBV5-5, the J gene TRBJ1-1; the D gene is possibly TRBD1 (5 bases). This CDR3 contains 17 residues. Trimming stripped 4 bases from V and 0 bases from J, with 19 bases between. The V gene's germline CDR1 is SGHKS and CDR2 YYEKEE (reference sequence). CDR3 sequence reads: CASSQNDQTAVNTEAFF. The CDR3 DNA follows: TGTGCCAGCAGCCAAAACGATCAGACAGCCGTGAACACTGAAGCTTTCTTT.

This rearrangement joins TRBV28 to TRBJ2-5, with 9 bases that match TRBD2. The CDR3 totals 15 residues. Germline V gene lookup returns CDR1 MDHEN and CDR2 SYDVKM. The V gene end was trimmed by 3 bases and the J gene end by 4 bases; junction bases not matched to a gene: 6. The CDR3: CASSLAGGPRETQYF. CDR3 bases: TGTGCCAGCAGTTTGGCGGGGGGGCCTCGAGAGACCCAGTACTTC.

The chain links TRBV7-2 to TRBJ2-5, with a possible D match to TRBD1 (5 bases). CDR3 length: 13 residues. Looked up from germline, CDR1 is SGHTA and CDR2 is FQGNSA. V was pared by 3 bases and J by 7 bases, with 12 bases between. CDR3 nucleotide sequence: TGTGCCAGCAGCTTGGGCAGGGTCGGGACCCAGTACTTC. Translating gives CASSLGRVGTQYF.

The chain couples TRBV6-5 to TRBJ1-2; 11 nucleotides match TRBD1. The CDR3 covers 14 residues. Germline trimming cut 3 bases from V and 4 bases from J; bases unmatched to any gene: 1. Germline V lookup: CDR1 MNHEY, CDR2 SVGAGI. CDR3 residues: CASSYGQGAYGYTF. In nucleotides, the CDR3 is TGTGCCAGCAGTTATGGACAGGGGGCCTATGGCTACACCTTC.

The V and J genes are TRBV7-3 and TRBJ2-3, with 8 bases aligning to TRBD2. The CDR3 runs 14 residues. The J segment lost 5 bases and the V segment lost 1 base, leaving 2 bases of the junction unmatched. Germline CDR1 and CDR2: SGHTA and FQGTGA. Here the CDR3 DNA reads TGTGCCAGCAGCTTAAACGGGGGGGTAGATACGCAGTATTTT. It codes for CASSLNGGVDTQYF.